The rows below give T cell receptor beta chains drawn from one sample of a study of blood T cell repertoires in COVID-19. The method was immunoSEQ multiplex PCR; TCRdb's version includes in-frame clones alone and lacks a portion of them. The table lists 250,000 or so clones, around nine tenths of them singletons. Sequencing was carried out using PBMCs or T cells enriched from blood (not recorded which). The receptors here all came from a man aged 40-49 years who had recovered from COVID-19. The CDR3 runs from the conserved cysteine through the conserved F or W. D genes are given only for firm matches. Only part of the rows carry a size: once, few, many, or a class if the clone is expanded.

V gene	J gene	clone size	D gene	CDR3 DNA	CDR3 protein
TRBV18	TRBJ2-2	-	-	TGTGCCAGCTCACCAATCGGGACCGGGGAGCTGTTTTTT	CASSPIGTGELFF
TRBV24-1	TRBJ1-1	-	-	TGTGCCACCAGTTTTGAGCGTGTGAACACTGAAGCTTTCTTT	CATSFERVNTEAFF
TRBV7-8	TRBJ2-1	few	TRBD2	TGTGCCAGCAGCTTGGTCCTAGCGGGAGCACCCTACAATGAGCAGTTCTTC	CASSLVLAGAPYNEQFF
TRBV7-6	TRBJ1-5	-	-	TGTGCCAGCAGCTTAGGGGGACACCATTCGCAAGATCAGCCCCAGCATTTT	CASSLGGHHSQDQPQHF
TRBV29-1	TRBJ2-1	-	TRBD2	TGCAGCGTTGAATATTGGCTAGCGGGGGTGGGTGAGCAGTTCTTC	CSVEYWLAGVGEQFF
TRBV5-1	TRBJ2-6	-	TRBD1	TGCGCCAGCAGGTTCGGCTCGGGACAGATAGTCTCTGGGGCCAACGTCCTGACTTTC	CASRFGSGQIVSGANVLTF
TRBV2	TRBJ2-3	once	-	TGTGCCAGCAGGCGAGTAGCTTCTGGAGATACGCAGTATTTT	CASRRVASGDTQYF
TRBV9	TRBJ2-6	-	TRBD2	TGTGCCAGCAGCGAGCGGGGTTCTGGGGCCAACGTCCTGACTTTC	CASSERGSGANVLTF
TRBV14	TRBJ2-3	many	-	TGTGCCAGCAGCATAGGGGCGCCAGATACGCAGTATTTT	CASSIGAPDTQYF
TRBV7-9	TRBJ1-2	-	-	TGTGCCAGCAGCTTAAGCGGGCCAGAACGTAGCTATGGCTACACCTTC	CASSLSGPERSYGYTF
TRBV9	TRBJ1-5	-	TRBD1	TGTGCCAGCAATCCGGGACAGGGGGCTGTCGGCAATCAGCCCCAGCATTTT	CASNPGQGAVGNQPQHF
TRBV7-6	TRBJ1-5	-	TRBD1	TGTGCCAGCAGCTTAAATTGGGGACAGGGGGCAAGTCGAGATCAGCCCCAGCATTTT	CASSLNWGQGASRDQPQHF
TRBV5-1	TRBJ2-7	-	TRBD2	TGCGCCAGCAGCTTAGTTGGGACTAGCGGGAGTTACGAGCAGTACTTC	CASSLVGTSGSYEQYF
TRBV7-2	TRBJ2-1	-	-	TGTGCCAGCACGCCCGGGGCCTACAATGAGCAGTTCTTC	CASTPGAYNEQFF
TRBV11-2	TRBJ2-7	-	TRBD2	TGTGCCAGCAGACATCCTAGCGGGATCACGTACGAGCAGTACTTC	CASRHPSGITYEQYF
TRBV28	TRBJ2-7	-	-	TGTGCCAGCGGTCCCGGAGCCGGATACTACGAGCAGTACTTC	CASGPGAGYYEQYF
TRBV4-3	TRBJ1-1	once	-	TGCGCCAGCAGCCAATTCAGGAACACTGAAGCTTTCTTT	CASSQFRNTEAFF
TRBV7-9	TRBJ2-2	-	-	TGTGCCAGCAGCACAGTCACCGGGGAGCTGTTTTTT	CASSTVTGELFF
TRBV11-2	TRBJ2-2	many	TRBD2	TGTGCCAGCACCGAAACTAGCGGGGGTTCCGGGGAGCTGTTTTTT	CASTETSGGSGELFF
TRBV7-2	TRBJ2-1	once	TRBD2	TGTGCCAGCAGCCCTAGCGGGAGGGCCTACAATGAGCAGTTCTTC	CASSPSGRAYNEQFF
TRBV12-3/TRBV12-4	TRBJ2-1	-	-	TGTGCCAGCAGCAACAATGAGCAGTTCTTC	CASSNNEQFF
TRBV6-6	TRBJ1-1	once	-	TGTGCCAGCAGCCTACAGGGTGGCAGCGATGAAGCTTTCTTT	CASSLQGGSDEAFF
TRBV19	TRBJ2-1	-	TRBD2	TGTGCCAGTAGTATGTTCGGGGGGGTCAATGAGCAGTTCTTC	CASSMFGGVNEQFF
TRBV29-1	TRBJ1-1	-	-	TGCAGCGGGGGTCAGGGTGGAACTGAAGCTTTCTTT	CSGGQGGTEAFF
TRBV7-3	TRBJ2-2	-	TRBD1	TGTGCCAGCAGCCTCCAGGGACAGGCGAACACCGGGGAGCTGTTTTTT	CASSLQGQANTGELFF
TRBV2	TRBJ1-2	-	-	TGTGCCAGCCCTAGTCCTGACGGTAACTATGGCTACACCTTC	CASPSPDGNYGYTF
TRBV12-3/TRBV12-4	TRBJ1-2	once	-	TGTGCCAGCAGCTATGACTACTCCTATGGCTACACCTTC	CASSYDYSYGYTF
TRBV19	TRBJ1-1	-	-	TGTGCCAGTAACATGGACAGACCGAACACTGAAGCTTTCTTT	CASNMDRPNTEAFF
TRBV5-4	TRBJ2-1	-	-	TGTGCCAGCAGCCCCCTCGGGGGGCGCCTCTACAATGAGCAGTTCTTC	CASSPLGGRLYNEQFF
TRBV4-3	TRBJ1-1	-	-	TGCGCCAGCAGCCAAGAACGACACAGAGGGACTGAAGCTTTCTTT	CASSQERHRGTEAFF
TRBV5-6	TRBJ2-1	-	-	TGTGCCAGCAGCCCTGACTTCTACAATGAGCAGTTCTTC	CASSPDFYNEQFF
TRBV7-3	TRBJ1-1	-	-	TGTGCCAGCAGCACAAGTGCGAACACTGAAGCTTTCTTT	CASSTSANTEAFF
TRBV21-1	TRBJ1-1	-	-	TGTGCCAGCAGCAATTCACAAGGGGGGGGAGCCATGAACACTGAAGCTTTCTTT	CASSNSQGGGAMNTEAFF
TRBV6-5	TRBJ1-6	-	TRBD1	TGTGCCAGCGCCTTCAGGACAGGGACGGATTCACCCCTCCACTTT	CASAFRTGTDSPLHF
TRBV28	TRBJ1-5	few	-	TGTGCCACCCGGGGGGAGGGACAAGGCAATCAGCCCCAGCATTTT	CATRGEGQGNQPQHF
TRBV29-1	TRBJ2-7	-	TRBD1	TGCAGCGTTGCGCGGGACAGGGGGCTTGAGCAGTACTTC	CSVARDRGLEQYF
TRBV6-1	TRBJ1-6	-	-	TGTGCCAGCAGTGAGATCTCAGGGTTTACACCCCTCCACTTT	CASSEISGFTPLHF
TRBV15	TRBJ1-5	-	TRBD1	TGTGCCACCAGCAGGGAGGGGAGGACAGGTCAGCCCCAGCATTTT	CATSREGRTGQPQHF
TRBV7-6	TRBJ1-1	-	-	TGTGCCAGCAGCCACGCCAAGTGGCAGGCTAACACTGAAGCTTTCTTT	CASSHAKWQANTEAFF
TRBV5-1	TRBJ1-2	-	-	TGCGCCAGCAGCTTGGGTTCAGGAGGGGACGGCTACACCTTC	CASSLGSGGDGYTF
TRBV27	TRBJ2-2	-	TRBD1	TGTGCCAGCAGAAATACAGGGGGTTTACCCGGGGAGCTGTTTTTT	CASRNTGGLPGELFF
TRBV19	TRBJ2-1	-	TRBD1	TGTGCCAGTAGTCCTCGACAGGGGGCGGGCGATGAGCAGTTCTTC	CASSPRQGAGDEQFF
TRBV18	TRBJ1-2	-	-	TGTGCCAGCTCACCATGGGACTCCCCCAGGAGAGGCTACACCTTC	CASSPWDSPRRGYTF
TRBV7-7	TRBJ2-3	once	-	TGTGCCAGCAGCTTTTCCACGGGAGAAGGCACAGATACGCAGTATTTT	CASSFSTGEGTDTQYF
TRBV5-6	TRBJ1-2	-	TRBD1	TGTGCCAGCAGCTTGCGGGCAGGGGGCGGCTACACCTTC	CASSLRAGGGYTF
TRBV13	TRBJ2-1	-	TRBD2	TGTGCCAGCAGCTTAATCTTTGCTAGCGGGAGAAAAGGGTTTTACAATGAGCAGTTCTTC	CASSLIFASGRKGFYNEQFF
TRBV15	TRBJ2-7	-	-	TGTGCCACCAGCAGAGATGGGAGGTTGTCCTACGAGCAGTACTTC	CATSRDGRLSYEQYF
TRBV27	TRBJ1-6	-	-	TGTGCCAGCAGTTTTTGGGGGAGGGTCGGGAATTCACCCCTCCACTTT	CASSFWGRVGNSPLHF
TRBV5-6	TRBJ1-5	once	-	TGTGCCAGCAGCTTGGCCGCTGGACTCGAGCCCCAGCATTTT	CASSLAAGLEPQHF
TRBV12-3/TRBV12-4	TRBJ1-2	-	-	TGTGCCAGCAGTTTTGGGCCGCGTCAGGGCTACACCTTC	CASSFGPRQGYTF
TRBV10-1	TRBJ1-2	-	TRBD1	TGCGCCAGCAGTCCGACAGGGAACTATGGCTACACCTTC	CASSPTGNYGYTF
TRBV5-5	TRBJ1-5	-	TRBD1	TGTGCCAGCAGCCATCGCCCGGGACAGGACAATCAGCCCCAGCATTTT	CASSHRPGQDNQPQHF
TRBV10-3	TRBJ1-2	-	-	TGTGCCATCAGTGGGGGCTCGGCAGGGACTAACTATGGCTACACCTTC	CAISGGSAGTNYGYTF
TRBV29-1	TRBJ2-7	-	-	TGCAGCGTTGCCCGACAGGGGACTAGCTTTCGCGAGCAGTACTTC	CSVARQGTSFREQYF
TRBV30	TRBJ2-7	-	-	TGTGCCTGGAGTGTAGGGGCGAGCTCCTACGAGCAGTACTTC	CAWSVGASSYEQYF
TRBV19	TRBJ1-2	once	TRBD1	TGTGCCAGTAGTATCGATCCCGGGACAGGGGGTAATAGCTACACCTTC	CASSIDPGTGGNSYTF
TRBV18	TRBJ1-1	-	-	TGTGCCAGCTCACCCCCCGTAAAGTCTCCGGGAATGCGTGTCGAAGCTTTCTTT	CASSPPVKSPGMRVEAFF
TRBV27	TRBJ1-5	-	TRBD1	TGTGCCAGCAGGGGGACAGGAGGGAGGAATCAGCCCCAGCATTTT	CASRGTGGRNQPQHF
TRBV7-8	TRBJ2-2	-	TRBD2	TGTGCCAGCAGCCGGCTAGCGGGGGGGTACACCGGGGAGCTGTTTTTT	CASSRLAGGYTGELFF
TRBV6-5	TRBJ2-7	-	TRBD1	TGTGCCAGCAGTTACTCGACAGGGGAGACCTACGAGCAGTACTTC	CASSYSTGETYEQYF